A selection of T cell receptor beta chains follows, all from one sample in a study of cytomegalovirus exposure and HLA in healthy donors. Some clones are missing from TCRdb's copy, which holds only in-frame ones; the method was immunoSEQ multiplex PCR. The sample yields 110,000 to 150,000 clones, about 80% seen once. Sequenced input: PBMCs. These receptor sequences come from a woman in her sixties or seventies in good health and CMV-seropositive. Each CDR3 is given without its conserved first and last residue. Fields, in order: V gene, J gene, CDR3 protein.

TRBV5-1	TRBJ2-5	ASSLGLGGSETQY
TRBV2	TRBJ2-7	ASNPGQALYEQY
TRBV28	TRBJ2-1	ASTGWAGVPGEQF
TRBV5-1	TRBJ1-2	ASSLPGADYGYT
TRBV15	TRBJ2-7	ATSRDGAGGRRAYEQY
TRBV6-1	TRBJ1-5	ASSPGTYNQPQH
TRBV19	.	ASSGGNSYEQY
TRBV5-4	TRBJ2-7	ASSLHGTSYYEQY
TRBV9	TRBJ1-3	ASSVRDSGNTIY
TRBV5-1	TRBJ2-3	ASSSGDYGGYTDTQY
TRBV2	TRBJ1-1	ASIAGFTEAF
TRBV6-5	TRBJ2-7	ASSYSWSSSYEQY
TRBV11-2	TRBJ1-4	ASSLGQGFQEKLF
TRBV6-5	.	ASSRDRSYEQY
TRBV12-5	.	ASGLGGQAPWEYEQY
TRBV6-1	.	ASILDSFSYEQY
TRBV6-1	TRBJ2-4	ASSEDSVRDRVGPGNLAKNIQY
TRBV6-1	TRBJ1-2	ASGIQGYGYT
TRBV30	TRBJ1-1	AWRTGLNTEAF
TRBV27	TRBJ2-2	ASSSLGLAGDYTGELF
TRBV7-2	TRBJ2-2	ASSFGGLAGAGELF
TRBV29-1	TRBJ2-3	SVEGTGALDTQY
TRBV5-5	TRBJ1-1	ASSFQGAGAF
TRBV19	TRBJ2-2	ASSSKAGQGTGELF
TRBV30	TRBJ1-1	AWGRTQNTEAF
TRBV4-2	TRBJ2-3	ASSLRTSGISDTQY
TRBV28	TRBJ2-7	ASSRARGNSYEQY
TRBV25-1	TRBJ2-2	ASSDRRNTGELF
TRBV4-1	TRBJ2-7	ASRLAIDSGREY
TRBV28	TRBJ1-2	ASSGRTGIGYT
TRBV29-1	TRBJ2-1	SVEGLF
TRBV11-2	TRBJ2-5	ASSLRGAFIQETQY
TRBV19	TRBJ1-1	ASSPGLNTEAF
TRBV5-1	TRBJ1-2	ASSLPRTAPGANYGYT
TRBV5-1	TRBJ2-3	ASSPTLAGVTDTQY
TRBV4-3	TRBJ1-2	ASSQVTGTGGYGYT
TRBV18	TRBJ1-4	ASSPSQGTNEKLF
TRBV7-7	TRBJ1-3	ASSLGSPLSGNTIY
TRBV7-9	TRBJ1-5	ASSLGPTQQPQH
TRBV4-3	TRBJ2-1	ASSQRLAGAGEQF
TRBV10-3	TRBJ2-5	AISDPLETKETQY
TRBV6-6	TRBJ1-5	ASSYRTGEPQH
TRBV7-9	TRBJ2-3	ASSLQGGADTQY
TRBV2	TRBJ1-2	ASSVLDGGGDYGYT
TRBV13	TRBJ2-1	ASSKGLAGGEQF
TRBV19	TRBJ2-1	ASTSGSTYNEQF
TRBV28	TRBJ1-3	ASSLGVEGTHSGNTIY
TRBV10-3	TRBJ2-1	AISPGGASYNEQF
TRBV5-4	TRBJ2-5	ASSSRDRVQETQY
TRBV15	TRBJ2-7	ATSREGSSYEQY
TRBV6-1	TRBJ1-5	ASSRAGQNNQPQH
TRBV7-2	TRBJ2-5	ASSYGGGGAETQY